This TCR beta chain stems from a study of blood T cell repertoires in COVID-19. Study as a whole: Nucleic acid was either cDNA or gDNA, and it came from T cells, B-cell-depleted T cells, or PBMCs.

The V gene's germline CDR1 is LNHDA and CDR2 SQIVND (reference sequence). The CDR3 extends over 18 amino acids. J gave up 0 bases and V 2 bases, and 9 bases lay outside the gene matches. Profiled with immunoSEQ multiplex PCR; TCRdb holds only in-frame clones, not every one. The repertoire holds approximately 75,000 clones, with roughly 90% as singletons. Sequenced input: peripheral blood. The receptor comes from a man aged 50-60 years with acute or convalescent COVID-19. J is TRBJ2-4 and V is TRBV19, with TRBD2 matching over 8 bases. In DNA form, the CDR3 reads TGTGCCAGTAGTATAATAGCGGGGAACTCCATAGCCAAAAACATTCAGTACTTC. This gives the protein CASSIIAGNSIAKNIQYF.